The sequence of this T cell receptor beta chain was determined in a study of early T cells in non-severe SARS-CoV-2 infection (dated by TCRdb to about 2021). For the wider study: Bulk RNA from unsorted whole blood was used for TCR sequencing, so alpha and beta chains could not be paired.

This was a case-control study nested in a cohort of healthcare workers in London, UK, who had nasopharyngeal swab PCR tests and blood samples taken every week. Between 23 and 31 March 2020, the week of the UK lockdown, healthcare workers were enrolled and then followed up weekly for as long as 16 weeks. This clonotype was found many times. What antigen it recognizes has not been identified. Nothing much larger sits one base from this clone, and base qualities are not available. Library creation used 5' RACE. Sequencing was performed on a NextSeq 500. The TCR library protocol attached unique molecular identifiers to individual cDNA molecules to correct for sequencing error and PCR bias. TCR alpha and beta chains were both sequenced, and the abundances of alpha and beta sequences in each sample were closely correlated with each other. Processing in the source paper ran as follows. Decombinator V4 was used to annotate the V gene, J gene and CDR3 of the TCR sequences. TCRs were defined as expanded if a significant change between any two time points was detected under a Poisson model with p below 0.0001. TCR abundances were normalised to the total number of TCRs sequenced per sample and expressed as counts per million. MAIT TCRs were defined by TRAV1-2 paired with TRAJ12, TRAJ20 or TRAJ33, and iNKT TCRs by TRAV10 paired with TRAJ18. VDJdb, accessed 1 November 2021, was searched for CMV, EBV and SARS-CoV-2 annotated TCRs, excluding TCRs annotated for multiple antigens. The public reads were reanalyzed by TCRdb: fastp trimming at Q25, MiXCR alignment, in-frame beta chains only. Each entry merges the rows of one CDR3 protein and shows their most common DNA and genes. The authors' filters were not applied to this entry. Counted in this sample were approximately 100,000 distinct CDR3 sequences; around 16% of them appeared once. Around 1.3% of the sample is held by the ten biggest clonotypes.

The CDR1 and CDR2 encoded by the germline V gene (reference sequence) are MNHEY and SMNVEV. Reading from cysteine to phenylalanine, the CDR3 counts 14 amino acids. Kept here is only the CDR3 DNA, which spans 42 bases and is read in frame from base 1. Relative to germline, V is 5 bases shorter and J is 7 bases shorter, with 18 bases between their ends. Study-level results and caveats: VDJdb matching was skewed toward anti-spike CD8 responses, so virus-specific expansions were likely underestimated and private and CD4 specificities were missed.

The sample taken for sequencing was whole blood. The receptor was isolated from an adult who was a healthcare worker with PCR-confirmed SARS-CoV-2 infection or an uninfected control (not recorded which). The sequence links TRBV27 to TRBJ2-7; TRBD1 could be the D gene, as 6 bases match. The CDR3: CASSLRGAYREQYF. The nucleotides are TGTGCCAGCAGTCTCAGGGGTGCCTACCGGGAGCAGTACTTC.